A single sample gave rise to the 2 T cell receptor beta chains below, sequenced in a study of cytomegalovirus exposure and HLA in healthy donors. PCR used 60 Vbeta primers and 13 Jbeta primers. Here immunoSEQ multiplex PCR was the method, and the copy in TCRdb shows in-frame clones only, minus some. This sample has about 130,000 clones; more than 60% occur once, and the top ten carry roughly 2%. Sequenced: PBMCs. These receptors came from a woman between 40 and 55 years old in good health and CMV-seropositive.

This clone was found a few times. The chain employs TRBV28 and TRBJ1-2; D is unresolved. The CDR3 extends over 14 amino acids. Germline V gene sequence: CDR1 MDHEN, CDR2 SYDVKM. Trimming removed 6 bases at V and 8 bases at J, with 19 bases between. The chain's CDR3 is CASRESTAGLGYTF. CDR3 DNA sequence: TGTGCCAGCAGGGAATCTACGGCGGGCCTCGGCTACACCTTC.

The V gene is TRBV4-1, the J gene TRBJ2-5; 11 bases agree with TRBD2. Germline V gives CDR1 MGHRA, CDR2 YSYEKL. CDR3 length: 18 amino acids. V lost 1 base to trimming and J lost 4 bases; unmatched junction nucleotides: 11. The CDR3 DNA reads TGCGCCAGCAGCCAAGTCTTAGCGGGGGGGCAGGTGGGAGAGACCCAGTACTTC. Its translation is CASSQVLAGGQVGETQYF.